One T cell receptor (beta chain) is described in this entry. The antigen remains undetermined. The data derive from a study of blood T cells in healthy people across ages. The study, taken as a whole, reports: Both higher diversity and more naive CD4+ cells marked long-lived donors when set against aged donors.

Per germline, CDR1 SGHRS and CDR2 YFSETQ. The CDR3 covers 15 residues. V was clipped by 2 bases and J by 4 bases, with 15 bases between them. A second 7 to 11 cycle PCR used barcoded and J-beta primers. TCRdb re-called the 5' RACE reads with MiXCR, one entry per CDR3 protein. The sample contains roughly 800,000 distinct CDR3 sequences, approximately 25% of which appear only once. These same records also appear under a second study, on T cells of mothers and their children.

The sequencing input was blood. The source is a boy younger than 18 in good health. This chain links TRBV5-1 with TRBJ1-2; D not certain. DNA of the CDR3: TGCGCCAGCAGCTTACCGGACGGAGGGATCTATGGCTACACCTTC. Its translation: CASSLPDGGIYGYTF.